Here is one TCR beta chain with its context. Its antigen has not been determined. No base quality information exists; no much larger clone differs at one position. The CDR3 sequence holds 15 residues, the cysteine and phenylalanine included. Just the 45-base CDR3 DNA is kept, in frame starting at base 1. CDR1 and CDR2 are drawn from the germline V gene: MNHEY, SVGAGI. Unmatched junction bases come to 6, with V trimmed by 2 bases and J by 7 bases. This sample is drawn from a study of identifying expanded T cells in peripheral blood (dated by TCRdb to 2018 to 2020). Regarding the complete study: Four technical replicates, made by sequencing separate aliquots from the same pool of genomic DNA, were compared pairwise.

General study outcomes and caveats: Across all healthy donors, variance in clone template counts between approximately 2-week samples was found to increase significantly with total template count. The beta-binomial model significantly reduced the number of clones called differentially abundant and the false-positive rate across all healthy-donor time intervals. The binomial model flagged 0.9 to 1.5 differentially abundant clones between technical replicates but 15 to 17 over roughly 2 weeks and 18 to 20 over around four weeks. The authors expected biological variance in healthy repertoires might increase further over much longer intervals such as months to years.

No immune events, such as infections, were documented for the healthy donors during the collection period. Time-dependent variance in a beta-binomial model of T-cell clone differential abundance was calibrated using healthy-donor blood repertoires as a training cohort. The training cohort included 10 or so healthy donors, of whom 3 were female and 7 were male. The donors were between roughly 29 and 65 years old, with an average age of 43 years. Obtained from a commercial supplier, whole blood was collected from each healthy donor at three time points set around 14 days apart. For immunosequencing, genomic DNA was extracted from unsorted whole blood. TCRbeta CDR3 regions were profiled by bias-controlled multiplex PCR amplification of genomic DNA with the immunoSEQ Assay. Regarding the original processing steps: The absolute abundance of each unique TCRbeta CDR3 region was quantified after sequences were collapsed and filtered. Two models were used to test differential abundance: a binomial model (Fisher-equivalent) and a beta-binomial model that adds time-dependent variance fitted from healthy donors. Clones with fewer than 5 combined templates were removed, and differential abundance was called for clones with a Benjamini-Hochberg FDR below 0.01. Beta-binomial variance was modeled as a function of total template count across the two samples using the form v = (b*log(k)+a)^2. TCRdb took over this immuneACCESS table, retaining in-frame rearrangements with V and J assigned. Such tables are incomplete; in checked studies, under half of the missing clones stem from an unresolved V gene, and the remainder is unexplained. That table supplies the V and J calls and clone size; D and trimming were determined from the DNA. The table for this sample lists 50,000 to 75,000 clones; around 87% of them were counted only once. Roughly 4.5% of the sample lies in the top ten.

The sample consisted of blood. The chain is made from TRBV6-5 and TRBJ2-1, with 9 bases matching TRBD2. The sequence derives from a person aged 18 to 75 in good health. The DNA is TGTGCCAGCAGTTACGGCGGGGGGGCCCTAAATGAGCAGTTCTTC. Its protein product is CASSYGGGALNEQFF.